The T cell receptor beta chain under discussion was sequenced for a study of radiotherapy plus CTLA-4 blockade in lung cancer. Study-level information: Objective responses were documented in about 18% of patients, with disease control in 31%. Points from the study as a whole: TCR clones of tumor origin grew in blood after radiotherapy plus ipilimumab.

Assay: immunoSEQ multiplex PCR; the TCRdb copy retains only in-frame clones and omits some. The data hold over 50,000 clones, with under 80% observed a single time. The sample holds a few counts of this clone. Its target is unknown. From germline, CDR1 is ENHRY and CDR2 SYGVKD. With 7 bases clipped from V and 2 bases from J, the junction kept 13 bases outside the gene matches. CDR3 length: 16 amino acids. This specimen consisted of peripheral blood, obtained from a patient treated with radiotherapy plus ipilimumab. The receptor comes from a human donor with non-small cell lung cancer who had a complete response to radiotherapy plus ipilimumab. V usage is TRBV10-3 and J usage is TRBJ2-7; 8 bases fit TRBD1. The CDR3: CAINRAGGFFAYEQYV. In DNA, the CDR3 is TGTGCCATCAATAGGGCAGGGGGCTTTTTTGCCTACGAGCAGTACGTC.